This record concerns one T cell receptor (beta chain) sequence. Its antigen is still unknown. This sample was included in a study of graft-versus-host responses after intestinal transplantation. Sequencing used immunoSEQ multiplex PCR; TCRdb keeps in-frame clones, though not all of them. The data hold more than 100,000 clones, with approximately 96% observed a single time. Germline assignment: CDR1 SEHNR and CDR2 FQNEAQ (reference sequence). J lost 3 bases, V lost 7 bases, and 23 bases had no gene match. The CDR3 contains 19 residues. Findings and limits, study-wide: Detection of GvH clones occurred in recipient marrow, and some had their first appearance in ileum or blood.

Sequencing was performed on unstimulated CD8+ T cells sorted from spleen or lymph node cells, taken before intestinal transplant. The V call is TRBV7-9, the J call TRBJ1-1; 7 nucleotides line up with TRBD1. The receptor was isolated from a human donor who received an intestinal transplant. The CDR3: CASTRQGFYTLMNDTEAFF. The CDR3, as DNA: TGTGCCAGCACCAGACAGGGATTCTATACCCTTATGAACGACACTGAAGCTTTCTTT.